This paragraph reports one T cell receptor (beta chain). Antigen unknown. Before any sequencing was done, the ViraFEST assay used viral peptide pools to expand antigen-specific CD4+ T cells. Investigators separated out CD4+ T cells once approximately 9 days of culture had passed. Participants were given two doses of BNT162b2 or mRNA-1273 vaccine. Previously uninfected by SARS-CoV-2, the vaccine recipients also showed negative nucleocapsid antibodies. PBMC cultures contained two million cells per well, 7.5 to 10 IU/ml IL-2 and approximately 9.9 ug/ml peptides. The repertoire was sequenced with immunoSEQ multiplex PCR; TCRdb's copy has only in-frame clones and lacks some. Of more than 20,000 clones detected, roughly 79% appear once; the ten largest clones hold about 6.3%. This entry is derived from a study of vaccination effects on CD4 cells after COVID-19. Study results and limitations: Clones that were induced by infection or by vaccine showed marked contraction late after vaccination. Few convalescent patients and no early post-infection timepoints were included in the study.

Per germline, CDR1 MGHRA and CDR2 YSYEKL. The V and J ends lost 4 bases and 3 bases, in that order; junction bases with no gene match: 6. The CDR3 totals 15 residues. The clonotype originates from a human donor who received a COVID-19 vaccine. Some clones in this sample may be carry-over from other donors' samples. The specimen was CD4+ T cells from PBMCs cultured with SARS-CoV-2 spike peptides, collected after COVID-19 vaccination. V usage is TRBV4-1 and J usage is TRBJ2-3; TRBD1 matches 8 bases. For the CDR3, the DNA is TGCGCCAGCAGCCTCGGACAGGGTGGGACAGATACGCAGTATTTT. Its protein product is CASSLGQGGTDTQYF.